Listed below are T cell receptor beta chains from one sample, sequenced in a study of Graves' ophthalmopathy and Graves' hyperthyroidism. TCRdb passed the multiplex PCR reads through MiXCR, listing each CDR3 protein once. The sample shows about 620,000 distinct CDR3 sequences, 22% of them seen only once. The sequencing sample was made of peripheral blood. The source is a woman aged 18-29 years with stable Graves' hyperthyroidism. Some clones in this sample may be carry-over from other donors' samples. Both conserved end residues are part of each CDR3. The D gene is left open where the match is weak. A row's size may be missing; if present it is once, few, many or a size class.

d_call	clone_size	j_call	v_call	cdr3_nt	cdr3_aa
-	-	TRBJ2-7	TRBV7-2	TGTGCCAGCAGCTCCTGGACCGAAACCTACGAGCAGTACTTC	CASSSWTETYEQYF
-	few	TRBJ2-6	TRBV11-2	TGTGCCTTCCCGCGGGCTGGGGCCAACGTCCTGACTTTC	CAFPRAGANVLTF
-	-	TRBJ2-5	TRBV11-2	TGTGCCAGCAGCTCCTGGGGGGTTACTCAAGAGACCCAGTACTTC	CASSSWGVTQETQYF
TRBD1	many	TRBJ2-6	TRBV6-1	TGTGCCAGCAGTCCCACCCAGGGGGCGACTGGGGCCAACGTCCTGACTTTC	CASSPTQGATGANVLTF
-	many	TRBJ2-5	TRBV4-1	TGCGCCAGCAGCCAAGGAATAGCCCAAGAGACCCAGTACTTC	CASSQGIAQETQYF
-	many	TRBJ1-5	TRBV19	TGTGCCAGTAGTATCGGGACACTTAATCAGCCCCAGCATTTT	CASSIGTLNQPQHF
TRBD1	-	TRBJ1-3	TRBV6-5	TGTGCCAGCAGTTACTCAGGGGGACAGGACTTCGGAAACACCATATATTTT	CASSYSGGQDFGNTIYF
-	few	TRBJ2-5	TRBV18	TGTGCCAGCTCACCGGCGGGGACGGAGGGGACCCAGTACTTC	CASSPAGTEGTQYF
TRBD2	many	TRBJ2-5	TRBV29-1	TGCAGCGTCTCAGCGGGGGTTCAAGAGACCCAGTACTTC	CSVSAGVQETQYF
TRBD1	many	TRBJ1-1	TRBV5-1	TGTGCCAGCAGCCTGACAGGGGCTGGCACTGAAGCTTTCTTT	CASSLTGAGTEAFF
-	few	TRBJ2-7	TRBV7-9	TGTGCCAGCAGTGGAGGGGGGTCCCCATACGAGCAGTACTTC	CASSGGGSPYEQYF
-	many	TRBJ1-6	TRBV12-3/TRBV12-4	TGTGCCAGCAGTTTAAGGGGAATGAGTCCTAATTCACCCCTCCACTTT	CASSLRGMSPNSPLHF
-	many	TRBJ1-5	TRBV12-3/TRBV12-4	TGTGCCAGCAGTTTATTGGATCAGCCCCAGCATTTT	CASSLLDQPQHF
-	-	TRBJ1-2	TRBV11-2	TGTGCCAGACCCCCTGGCTACACCTTC	CARPPGYTF
-	many	TRBJ1-1	TRBV18	TGTGCCAGCTCACCAGACACCGCTGAAGCTTTCTTT	CASSPDTAEAFF
TRBD1	many	TRBJ1-2	TRBV27	TGTGCCAGCAGAGGGACAGGGGTGAAAGGCTACACCTTC	CASRGTGVKGYTF
-	many	TRBJ1-2	TRBV12-3/TRBV12-4	TGTGCCAGCAGTCTGGGGATCGGGCAACTCTATGGCTACACCTTC	CASSLGIGQLYGYTF
-	many	TRBJ1-1	TRBV29-1	TGCAGCGTTGATCTAGGGCCCTACAGGGATGAGCCTAAAATGAACACTGAAGCTTTCTTT	CSVDLGPYRDEPKMNTEAFF
-	many	TRBJ2-7	TRBV6-5	TGTGCCAGCAGTTACGATCCCCGGGTCCTCGAGCAGTACTTC	CASSYDPRVLEQYF
-	-	TRBJ1-1	TRBV2	TGTGCCAGCAGTGGGGGGCGGGCCAAGAACACTGAAGCTTTCTTT	CASSGGRAKNTEAFF
-	many	TRBJ1-5	TRBV10-3	TGTGCCATCAGTGAAGGGTCAGGTCAGCCCCAGCATTTT	CAISEGSGQPQHF
-	few	TRBJ1-5	TRBV6-2/TRBV6-3	TGTGCCAGCAGTTACGGTCAGGGACGCAATCAGCCCCAGCATTTT	CASSYGQGRNQPQHF
TRBD1	-	TRBJ1-5	TRBV28	TGTGCCAGCAGTTCGGACAGGGGTGTTTCGCCCCAGCATTTT	CASSSDRGVSPQHF
TRBD1	many	TRBJ1-2	TRBV7-2	TGTGCCAGCAGCTGGGACAGACAAAATGGCTACACCTTC	CASSWDRQNGYTF
TRBD2	-	TRBJ2-7	TRBV20-1	TGCAGTGCTCACGGGACTAGCGGGAGCGCCTACGAGCAGTACTTC	CSAHGTSGSAYEQYF
-	many	TRBJ2-7	TRBV27	TGTGCCAGCAGCACCGGCCGGGGCTACGAGCAGTACTTC	CASSTGRGYEQYF
-	many	TRBJ1-5	TRBV12-3/TRBV12-4	TGTGCCAGCAGGGGGGGGTTGAACAATCAGCCCCAGCATTTT	CASRGGLNNQPQHF
-	-	TRBJ2-5	TRBV27	TGTGCCAGCAGTTTATCGGGGCAGGGGGGACGCGAGACCCAGTACTTC	CASSLSGQGGRETQYF
-	-	TRBJ1-2	TRBV12-3/TRBV12-4	TGTGCCAGCAGTTTAGGACAGGCGAATCTAAACTATGGCTACACCTTC	CASSLGQANLNYGYTF
TRBD1	many	TRBJ1-5	TRBV6-1	TGTGCCAGCAGTCAAAGTACAGGGGGCAAGCAGCCCCAGCATTTT	CASSQSTGGKQPQHF
-	many	TRBJ1-6	TRBV12-3/TRBV12-4	TGTGCCAGCAGTTTTTCGGGGGCAATTTCACCCCTCCACTTT	CASSFSGAISPLHF
-	-	TRBJ1-1	TRBV2	TGTGCCAGCAGTGAAGAGTCGGGGAACACTGAAGCTTTCTTT	CASSEESGNTEAFF
-	few	TRBJ2-7	TRBV11-2	TGTGCCAGCAGCCACCAGACTATATCCGCCTACGAGCAGTACTTC	CASSHQTISAYEQYF
TRBD1	many	TRBJ1-1	TRBV5-1	TGCGCCAGCAGCGTTGGGGACAGCCGGAACACTGAAGCTTTCTTT	CASSVGDSRNTEAFF
-	many	TRBJ2-7	TRBV28	TGTGCCAGCCATACCCGGGGGGCAGGGGGCATCTACGAGCAGTACTTC	CASHTRGAGGIYEQYF
TRBD2	many	TRBJ2-5	TRBV6-5	TGTGCCAGCACAAGGACTAGCGGTCTGGAGACCCAGTACTTC	CASTRTSGLETQYF
-	few	TRBJ2-4	TRBV12-3/TRBV12-4	TGTGCCAGCACCTGGGCTAGGAACATTCAGTACTTC	CASTWARNIQYF
-	many	TRBJ2-7	TRBV15	TGTGCCACCAGCAGACCCCTCCGCCCCTACGAGCAGTACTTC	CATSRPLRPYEQYF
-	few	TRBJ1-2	TRBV29-1	TGCAGCGTTGACGAAGGTCGCTATGGCTACACCTTC	CSVDEGRYGYTF
-	many	TRBJ1-2	TRBV6-1	TGTGCCAGCAGTGACAACTATGGCTACACCTTC	CASSDNYGYTF
-	-	TRBJ2-7	TRBV27	TGTGCCAGCAGTTTAAATGACTTAGACTCCTACGAGCAGTACTTC	CASSLNDLDSYEQYF
-	many	TRBJ1-5	TRBV6-1	TGTGCCAGCAGATGGGAGTCCAATCAGCCCCAGCATTTT	CASRWESNQPQHF
-	many	TRBJ2-4	TRBV3-1	TGTGCCAGCAGCCAAGGGCCAGCCAAAAACATTCAGTACTTC	CASSQGPAKNIQYF
-	-	TRBJ1-1	TRBV3-1	TGTGCCAGCAGCCTCGGCGGACAGCTGACAGCTTTCTTT	CASSLGGQLTAFF
-	-	TRBJ2-7	TRBV13	TGTGCCAGCAGCTTATTGCAGGATCCCTACGAGCAGTACTTC	CASSLLQDPYEQYF
-	many	TRBJ1-2	TRBV19	TGTGCCAGTAGTCCCTTGTCTCGTTCGTATGGCTACACCTTC	CASSPLSRSYGYTF
-	-	TRBJ1-1	TRBV12-3/TRBV12-4	TGTGCCAGCAGTTTTCCCGGATTCGAAGCTTTCTTT	CASSFPGFEAFF
TRBD1	many	TRBJ1-3	TRBV6-1	TGTGCCAGCAGGAGACAGGGGACCGGAAACACCATATATTTT	CASRRQGTGNTIYF